Listed below are T cell receptor beta chains from one sample, sequenced in a study of shared clonotypes between healthy human individuals. Repertoires were generated with immunoSEQ multiplex PCR, while TCRdb's copy carries only in-frame clones and drops some. The sample records roughly 720,000 clones, 90% being singletons. The material sequenced was memory CD8+ T cells from PBMCs. Every receptor here comes from a young man in good health. Some clones in this sample may be carry-over from other donors' samples. The CDR3 runs from the conserved cysteine through the conserved F or W. Each record gives: J gene, V gene, CDR3 protein.

j_call: TRBJ2-7; v_call: TRBV7-3; cdr3_aa: CASSLEGTGAYEQYF
j_call: TRBJ2-7; v_call: TRBV14; cdr3_aa: CASSQDWGQSPYEQYF
j_call: TRBJ2-2; v_call: TRBV7-8; cdr3_aa: CASTSVRGWELFF
j_call: TRBJ1-6; v_call: TRBV4-1; cdr3_aa: CASTEQSFSGPNSPLHF
j_call: TRBJ2-7; v_call: TRBV12-2; cdr3_aa: CASRLGSSAYEQYF
j_call: TRBJ2-7; v_call: TRBV7-9; cdr3_aa: CASSQLAGSYEQYF
j_call: TRBJ1-1; v_call: TRBV13; cdr3_aa: CASSPPGEYEAFF
j_call: TRBJ2-3; v_call: TRBV28; cdr3_aa: CASSFPRDRRNSGRTDTQYF
j_call: TRBJ2-1; v_call: TRBV15; cdr3_aa: CATSRHGSLYNEQFF
j_call: TRBJ2-5; v_call: TRBV7-9; cdr3_aa: CASSLALVGDEETQYF
j_call: TRBJ1-4; v_call: TRBV5-1; cdr3_aa: CASSAGQGLNEKLFF
j_call: TRBJ1-2; v_call: TRBV27; cdr3_aa: CASSPGGQFYGYTF
j_call: TRBJ2-5; v_call: TRBV13; cdr3_aa: CASSPPLAGREETQYF
j_call: TRBJ2-1; v_call: TRBV2; cdr3_aa: CASPQTSGRATEQFF
j_call: TRBJ2-7; v_call: TRBV5-1; cdr3_aa: CASSQRPSYEQYF
j_call: TRBJ1-2; v_call: TRBV18; cdr3_aa: CASSPGGNYGYTF
j_call: TRBJ2-7; v_call: TRBV11-2; cdr3_aa: CASSSRRGTNTYEQYF
j_call: TRBJ2-2; v_call: TRBV27; cdr3_aa: CASTAILAALNTGELFF
j_call: TRBJ2-7; v_call: TRBV5-6; cdr3_aa: CASSFVGWEQYF
j_call: TRBJ2-7; v_call: TRBV27; cdr3_aa: CASSLGRSYEQYF
j_call: TRBJ2-1; v_call: TRBV7-8; cdr3_aa: CASSLVAGGPPLEFF
j_call: TRBJ1-1; v_call: TRBV10-1; cdr3_aa: CASSVGGLTEAFF
j_call: TRBJ2-7; v_call: TRBV28; cdr3_aa: CASRLRDTPYEQYF
j_call: TRBJ2-7; v_call: TRBV28; cdr3_aa: CASSSLTDSYEQYF
j_call: TRBJ1-1; v_call: TRBV6-5; cdr3_aa: CASSEKEGGTEAFF
j_call: TRBJ2-5; v_call: TRBV11-2; cdr3_aa: CASSLVAGSRGETQYF
j_call: TRBJ2-2; v_call: TRBV28; cdr3_aa: CASSLWVGTGNTGELFF
j_call: TRBJ1-2; v_call: TRBV10-3; cdr3_aa: CAISESQEEPANYGYTF
j_call: TRBJ2-6; v_call: TRBV13; cdr3_aa: CASSQTLGEGANVLTF
j_call: TRBJ2-7; v_call: TRBV4-1; cdr3_aa: CASSQDGGGGYEQYF
j_call: TRBJ2-7; v_call: TRBV6-6; cdr3_aa: CASSPDNFYEQYF
j_call: TRBJ1-1; v_call: TRBV10-2; cdr3_aa: CASSEPPNTEAFF
j_call: TRBJ2-1; v_call: TRBV11-3; cdr3_aa: CASSQERDGRNEQFF
j_call: TRBJ2-5; v_call: TRBV7-9; cdr3_aa: CASSTTGGQETQYF
j_call: TRBJ2-5; v_call: TRBV5-6; cdr3_aa: CASSPGQGIETQYF
j_call: TRBJ1-4; v_call: TRBV6-6; cdr3_aa: CASSYLGRTNEKLFF
j_call: TRBJ1-1; v_call: TRBV27; cdr3_aa: CASSLRAGVTEAFF
j_call: TRBJ2-1; v_call: TRBV29-1; cdr3_aa: CSATGGATPSYNEQFF
j_call: TRBJ2-1; v_call: TRBV27; cdr3_aa: CASTHRGSTNEQFF
j_call: TRBJ2-7; v_call: TRBV6-4; cdr3_aa: CASRPPGQSSYEQYF
j_call: TRBJ2-5; v_call: TRBV18; cdr3_aa: CASSPPGEESQETQYF
j_call: TRBJ1-2; v_call: TRBV6-1; cdr3_aa: CASSEARGRVGIVNYGYTF
j_call: TRBJ2-7; v_call: TRBV5-1; cdr3_aa: CASSLWDNSYEQYF
j_call: TRBJ2-7; v_call: TRBV4-3; cdr3_aa: CASSQGFSSSYEQYF
j_call: TRBJ1-1; v_call: TRBV29-1; cdr3_aa: CSGERALTEAFF
j_call: TRBJ1-5; v_call: TRBV5-6; cdr3_aa: CASSLGAGSSNQPQHF
j_call: TRBJ1-1; v_call: TRBV2; cdr3_aa: CASYRVPPEAFF
j_call: TRBJ2-1; v_call: TRBV9; cdr3_aa: CASSPGRGGDEQFF
j_call: TRBJ2-7; v_call: TRBV6-6; cdr3_aa: CASSPGLPYEQYF
j_call: TRBJ2-1; v_call: TRBV5-4; cdr3_aa: CASSWRLAGAYNEQFF
j_call: TRBJ2-7; v_call: TRBV9; cdr3_aa: CASSVWSSGAYEQYF
j_call: TRBJ1-1; v_call: TRBV5-1; cdr3_aa: CASSSRTGDEAFF
j_call: TRBJ2-3; v_call: TRBV28; cdr3_aa: CASRALAGRTDTQYF
j_call: TRBJ2-7; v_call: TRBV4-3; cdr3_aa: CASSQEWEYYEQYF
j_call: TRBJ1-1; v_call: TRBV15; cdr3_aa: CATSRERQNTEAFF
j_call: TRBJ2-7; v_call: TRBV27; cdr3_aa: CASSSLAGAYEQYF
j_call: TRBJ2-2; v_call: TRBV4-3; cdr3_aa: CASSQNLQGAVETGELFF
j_call: TRBJ2-5; v_call: TRBV19; cdr3_aa: CASSIYQGRMETQYF
j_call: TRBJ2-3; v_call: TRBV25-1; cdr3_aa: CASIGETSGKEADTQYF
j_call: TRBJ2-7; v_call: TRBV28; cdr3_aa: CASSNIVGAEMDEQYF